This TCR beta chain was recovered during a study of Ad26.COV2.S vaccination and SARS-CoV-2 variants. Overall study results and limits: After vaccination, substantial breadth of spike-specific CD8+ and CD4+ responses was reported.

This clone was observed once. Its antigen is unidentified. CDR1 and CDR2 from the germline V gene are LNHNV and YYDKDF (reference sequence). The CDR3 runs to 17 residues. The V gene lost 1 base and the J gene lost 8 bases, with 20 bases spanning the gap. Treatment specified: over 15 received Ad26.COV2.S at low or high dose, single or two shots; 5 received placebo; per-sample allocation not given. Sample collection was performed on day 63 after the first vaccine or placebo injection. Produced via immunoSEQ multiplex PCR; TCRdb's table is partial and in-frame only. Among fewer than 600,000 clones listed, 89% were seen once.

Here the sequenced sample was peripheral blood, taken in a trial of Ad26.COV2.S vaccine versus placebo. The TCR sequence derives from a person aged 18-60 years who received the Ad26.COV2.S COVID-19 vaccine or a placebo. The chain is built from TRBV15 and TRBJ1-4; D is perhaps TRBD1 (5 bases). CDR3 protein: CATSRAGVGQGDEKLFF. CDR3 DNA sequence: TGTGCCACCAGCAGAGCGGGTGTGGGGCAGGGTGACGAAAAACTGTTTTTT.